Here is one T cell receptor beta chain with its context. Methods used by the authors: Amplification from reference gene primers served as the basis for estimated nucleated cell counts. Assay: immunoSEQ multiplex PCR; the TCRdb copy retains only in-frame clones and omits some. V, J and clone size are taken as reported in that table, and D and trimming were inferred from the DNA itself. This sample has fewer than 100,000 clones, with 75% to 85% found just once. This CDR3 contains 13 residues. Trimming pared 3 bases from V and 1 base from J, leaving 6 bases between. The sample belongs to a study of blood T cell repertoires in COVID-19. Study overall: The samples span acute and convalescent COVID-19 from the United States, Italy and Spain.

This sequence was found in a woman in her 70s with acute or convalescent COVID-19. The gene calls are TRBV12-3 or TRBV12-4 and TRBJ1-1; possible D gene TRBD1, 5 bases. Sequencing was carried out using peripheral blood. The CDR3 protein is CASSFQGNTEAFF. In nucleotides, the CDR3 is TGTGCCAGCAGTTTCCAGGGGAACACTGAAGCTTTCTTT.